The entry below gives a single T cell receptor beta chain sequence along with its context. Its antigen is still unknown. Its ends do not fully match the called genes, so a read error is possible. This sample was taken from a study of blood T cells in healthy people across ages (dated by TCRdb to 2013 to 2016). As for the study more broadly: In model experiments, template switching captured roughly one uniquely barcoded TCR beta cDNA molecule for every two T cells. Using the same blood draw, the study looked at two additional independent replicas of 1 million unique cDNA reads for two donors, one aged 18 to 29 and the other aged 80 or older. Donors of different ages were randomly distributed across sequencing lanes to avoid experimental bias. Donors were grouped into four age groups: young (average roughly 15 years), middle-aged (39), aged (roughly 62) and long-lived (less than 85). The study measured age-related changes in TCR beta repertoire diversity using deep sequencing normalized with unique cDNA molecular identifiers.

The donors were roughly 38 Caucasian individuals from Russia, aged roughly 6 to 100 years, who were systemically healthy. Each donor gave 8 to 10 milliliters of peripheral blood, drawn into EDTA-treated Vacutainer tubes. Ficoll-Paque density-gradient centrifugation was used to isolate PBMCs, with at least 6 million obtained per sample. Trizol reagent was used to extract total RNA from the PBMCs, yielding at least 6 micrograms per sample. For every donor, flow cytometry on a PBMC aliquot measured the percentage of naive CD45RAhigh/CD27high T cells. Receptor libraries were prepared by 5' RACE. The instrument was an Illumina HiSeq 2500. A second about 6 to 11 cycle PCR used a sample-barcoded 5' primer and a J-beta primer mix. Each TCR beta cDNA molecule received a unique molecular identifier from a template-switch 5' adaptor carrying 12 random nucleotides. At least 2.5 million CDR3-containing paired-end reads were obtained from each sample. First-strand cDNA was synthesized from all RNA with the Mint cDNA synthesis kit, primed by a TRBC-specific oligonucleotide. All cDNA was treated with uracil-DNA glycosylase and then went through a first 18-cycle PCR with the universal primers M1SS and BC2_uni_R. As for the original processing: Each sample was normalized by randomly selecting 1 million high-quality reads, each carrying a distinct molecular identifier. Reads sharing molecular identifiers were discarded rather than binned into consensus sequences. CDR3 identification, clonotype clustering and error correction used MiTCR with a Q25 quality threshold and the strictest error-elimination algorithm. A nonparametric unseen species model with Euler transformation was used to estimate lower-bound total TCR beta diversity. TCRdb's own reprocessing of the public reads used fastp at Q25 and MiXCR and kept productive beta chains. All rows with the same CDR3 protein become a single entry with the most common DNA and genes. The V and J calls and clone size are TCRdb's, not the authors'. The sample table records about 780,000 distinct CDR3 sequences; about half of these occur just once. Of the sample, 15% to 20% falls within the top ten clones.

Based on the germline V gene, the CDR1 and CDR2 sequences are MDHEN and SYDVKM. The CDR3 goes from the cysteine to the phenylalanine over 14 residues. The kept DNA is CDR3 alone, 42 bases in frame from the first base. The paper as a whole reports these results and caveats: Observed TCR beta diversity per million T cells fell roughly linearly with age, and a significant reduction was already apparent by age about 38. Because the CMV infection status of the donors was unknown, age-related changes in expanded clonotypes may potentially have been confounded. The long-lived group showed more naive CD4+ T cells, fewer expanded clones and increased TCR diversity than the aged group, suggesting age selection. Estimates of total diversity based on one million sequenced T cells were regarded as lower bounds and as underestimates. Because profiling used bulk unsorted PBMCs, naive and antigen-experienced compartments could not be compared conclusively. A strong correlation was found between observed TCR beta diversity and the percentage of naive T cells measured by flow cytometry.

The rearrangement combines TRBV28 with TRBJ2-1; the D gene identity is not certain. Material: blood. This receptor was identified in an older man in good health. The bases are TGTGTCAGCAGCTCAGTGAGCTCCTACAATGAGCAGTTCTTC. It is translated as CVSSSVSSYNEQFF.